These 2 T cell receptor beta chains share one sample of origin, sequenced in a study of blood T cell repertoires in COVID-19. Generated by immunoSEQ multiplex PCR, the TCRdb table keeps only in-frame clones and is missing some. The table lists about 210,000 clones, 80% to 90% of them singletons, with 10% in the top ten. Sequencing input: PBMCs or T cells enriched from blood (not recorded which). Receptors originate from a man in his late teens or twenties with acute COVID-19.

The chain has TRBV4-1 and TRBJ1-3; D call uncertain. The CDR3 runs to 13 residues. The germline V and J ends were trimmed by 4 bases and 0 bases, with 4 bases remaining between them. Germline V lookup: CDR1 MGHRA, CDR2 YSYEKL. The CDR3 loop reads CASSPNSGNTIYF. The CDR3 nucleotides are TGCGCCAGCAGCCCCAACTCTGGAAACACCATATATTTT.

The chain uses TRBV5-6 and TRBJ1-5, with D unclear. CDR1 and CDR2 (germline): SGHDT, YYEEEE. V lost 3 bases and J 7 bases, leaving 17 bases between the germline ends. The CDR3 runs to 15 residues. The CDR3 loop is CASSWGGFGEQPQHF. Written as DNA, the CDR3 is TGTGCCAGCAGCTGGGGAGGGTTCGGGGAACAGCCCCAGCATTTT.